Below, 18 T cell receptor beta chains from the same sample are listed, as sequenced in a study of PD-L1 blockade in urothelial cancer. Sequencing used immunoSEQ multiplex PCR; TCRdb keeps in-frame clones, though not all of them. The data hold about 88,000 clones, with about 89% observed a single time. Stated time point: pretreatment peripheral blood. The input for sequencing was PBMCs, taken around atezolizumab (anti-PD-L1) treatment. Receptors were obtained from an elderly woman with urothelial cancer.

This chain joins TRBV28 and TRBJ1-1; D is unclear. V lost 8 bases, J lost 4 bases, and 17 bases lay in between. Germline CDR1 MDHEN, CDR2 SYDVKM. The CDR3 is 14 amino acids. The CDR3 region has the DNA TGTGCCAGCTCCTCGGCCCGACGGGGCACTGAAGCTTTCTTT. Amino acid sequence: CASSSARRGTEAFF.

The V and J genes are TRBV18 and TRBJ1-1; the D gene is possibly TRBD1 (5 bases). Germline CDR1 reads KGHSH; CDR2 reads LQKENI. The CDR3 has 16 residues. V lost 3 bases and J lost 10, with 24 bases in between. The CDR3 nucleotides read TGTGCCAGCTCACCTTCCACAGGAATGAGGACGTCCGGAGCTTTCTTT. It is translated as CASSPSTGMRTSGAFF.

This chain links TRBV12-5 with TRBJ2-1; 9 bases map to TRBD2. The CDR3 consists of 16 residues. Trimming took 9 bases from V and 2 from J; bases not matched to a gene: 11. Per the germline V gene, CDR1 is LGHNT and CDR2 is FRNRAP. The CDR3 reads CASGRGGGNPYNEQFF. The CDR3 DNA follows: TGTGCTAGCGGGCGGGGGGGAGGTAACCCCTACAATGAGCAGTTCTTC.

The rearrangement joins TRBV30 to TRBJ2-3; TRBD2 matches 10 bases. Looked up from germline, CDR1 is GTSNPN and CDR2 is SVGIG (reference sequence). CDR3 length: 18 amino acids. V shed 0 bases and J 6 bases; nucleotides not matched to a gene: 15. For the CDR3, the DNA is TGTGCCTGGAGTGTACGAATGTCCAAAGCGGGAGGGGGTGATACGCAGTATTTT. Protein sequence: CAWSVRMSKAGGGDTQYF. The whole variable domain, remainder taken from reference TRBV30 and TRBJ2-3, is SQTIHQWPATLVQPVGSPLSLECTVEGTSNPNLYWYRQAAGRGLQLLFYSVGIGQISSEVPQNLSASRPQDRQFILSSKKLLLSDSGFYLCAWSVRMSKAGGGDTQYFGPGTRLTVL.

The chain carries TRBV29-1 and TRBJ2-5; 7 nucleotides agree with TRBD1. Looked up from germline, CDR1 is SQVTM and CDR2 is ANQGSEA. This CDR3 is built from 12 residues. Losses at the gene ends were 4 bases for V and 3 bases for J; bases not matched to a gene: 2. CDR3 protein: CSVGDREETQYF. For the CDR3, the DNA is TGCAGCGTTGGCGACAGGGAAGAGACCCAGTACTTC.

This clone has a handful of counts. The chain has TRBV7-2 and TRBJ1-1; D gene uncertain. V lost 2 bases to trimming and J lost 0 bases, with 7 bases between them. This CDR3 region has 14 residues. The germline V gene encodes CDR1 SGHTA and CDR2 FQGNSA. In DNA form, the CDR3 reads TGTGCCAGCAGCTTATACATGCTGAACACTGAAGCTTTCTTT. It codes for CASSLYMLNTEAFF. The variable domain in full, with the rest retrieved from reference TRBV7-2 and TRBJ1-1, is GAGVSQSPSNKVTEKGKDVELRCDPISGHTALYWYRQSLGQGLEFLIYFQGNSAPDKSGLPSDRFSAERTGGSVSTLTIQRTQQEDSAVYLCASSLYMLNTEAFFGQGTRLTVV.

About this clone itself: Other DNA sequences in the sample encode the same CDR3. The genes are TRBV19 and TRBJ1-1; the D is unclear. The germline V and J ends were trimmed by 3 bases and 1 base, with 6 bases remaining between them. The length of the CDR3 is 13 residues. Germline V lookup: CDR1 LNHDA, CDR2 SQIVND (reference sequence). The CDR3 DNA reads TGTGCCAGTAGTATTGGGCGGAACACTGAAGCTTTCTTT. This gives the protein CASSIGRNTEAFF.

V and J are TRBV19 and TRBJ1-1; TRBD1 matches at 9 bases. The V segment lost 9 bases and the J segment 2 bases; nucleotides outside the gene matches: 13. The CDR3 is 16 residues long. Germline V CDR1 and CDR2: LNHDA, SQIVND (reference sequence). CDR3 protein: CASKERTGATNTEAFF. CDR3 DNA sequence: TGTGCCAGCAAAGAGAGGACAGGGGCGACCAACACTGAAGCTTTCTTT.

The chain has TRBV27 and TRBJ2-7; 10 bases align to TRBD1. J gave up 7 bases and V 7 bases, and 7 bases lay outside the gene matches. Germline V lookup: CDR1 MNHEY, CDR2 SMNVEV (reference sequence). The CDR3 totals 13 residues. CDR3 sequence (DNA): TGTGCCAGCACCAGACAGGGGGCAGGGGAGCAGTACTTC. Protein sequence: CASTRQGAGEQYF.

CDR3 residues: CASSLRRDRVGEQYF. The CDR3 bases are TGTGCCAGCAGCTTGCGACGGGACAGGGTCGGGGAGCAGTACTTC. This chain links TRBV5-6 with TRBJ2-7; TRBD1 matches at 9 bases. This CDR3 comprises 15 residues. The J segment lost 7 bases and the V segment lost 1 base, leaving 9 bases of the junction unmatched. CDR1 SGHDT and CDR2 YYEEEE come from the germline V gene.

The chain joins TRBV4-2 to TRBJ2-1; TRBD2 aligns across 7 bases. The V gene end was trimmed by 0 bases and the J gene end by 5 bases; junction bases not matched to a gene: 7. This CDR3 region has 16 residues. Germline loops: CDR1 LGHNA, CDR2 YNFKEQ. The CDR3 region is CASSQDRRGMNNEQFF. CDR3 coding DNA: TGTGCCAGCAGCCAAGATCGGCGGGGGATGAACAATGAGCAGTTCTTC.

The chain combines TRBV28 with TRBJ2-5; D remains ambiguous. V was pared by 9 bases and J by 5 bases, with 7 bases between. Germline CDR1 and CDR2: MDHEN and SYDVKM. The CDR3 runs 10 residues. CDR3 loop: CASSSETQYF. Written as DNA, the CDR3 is TGTGCCAGTTCGTCGGAGACCCAGTACTTC.

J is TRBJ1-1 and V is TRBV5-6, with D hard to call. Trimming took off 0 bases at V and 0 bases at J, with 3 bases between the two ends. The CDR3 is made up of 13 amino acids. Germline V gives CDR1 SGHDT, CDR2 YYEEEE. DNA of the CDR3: TGTGCCAGCAGCTTGGCCTTGAACACTGAAGCTTTCTTT. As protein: CASSLALNTEAFF.

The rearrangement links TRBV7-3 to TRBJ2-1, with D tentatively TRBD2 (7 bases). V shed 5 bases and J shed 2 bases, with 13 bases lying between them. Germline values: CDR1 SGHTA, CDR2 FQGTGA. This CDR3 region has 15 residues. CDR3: CASSKLGGAYNEQFF. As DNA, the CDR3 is TGTGCCAGCAGCAAACTAGGGGGGGCCTACAATGAGCAGTTCTTC.

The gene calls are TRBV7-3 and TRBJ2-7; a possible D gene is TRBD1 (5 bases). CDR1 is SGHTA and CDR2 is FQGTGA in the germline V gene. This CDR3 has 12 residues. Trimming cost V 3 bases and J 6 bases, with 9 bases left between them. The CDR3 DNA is TGTGCCAGCAGCTTCCAGGGTAGCGAGCAGTACTTC. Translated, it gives CASSFQGSEQYF.

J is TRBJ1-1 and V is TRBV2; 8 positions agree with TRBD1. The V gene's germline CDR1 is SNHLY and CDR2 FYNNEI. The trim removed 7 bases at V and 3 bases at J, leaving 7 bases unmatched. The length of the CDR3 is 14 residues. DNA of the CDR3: TGTGCCAGCACTACGGACAGGGTGGACACTGAAGCTTTCTTT. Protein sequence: CASTTDRVDTEAFF.

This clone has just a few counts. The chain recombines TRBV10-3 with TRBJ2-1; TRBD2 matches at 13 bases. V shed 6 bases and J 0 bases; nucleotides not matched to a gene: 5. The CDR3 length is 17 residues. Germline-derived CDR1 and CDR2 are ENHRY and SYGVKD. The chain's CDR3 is CAIRAWTSGSSYNEQFF. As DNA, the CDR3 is TGTGCCATCAGAGCCTGGACTAGCGGGAGCTCCTACAATGAGCAGTTCTTC.

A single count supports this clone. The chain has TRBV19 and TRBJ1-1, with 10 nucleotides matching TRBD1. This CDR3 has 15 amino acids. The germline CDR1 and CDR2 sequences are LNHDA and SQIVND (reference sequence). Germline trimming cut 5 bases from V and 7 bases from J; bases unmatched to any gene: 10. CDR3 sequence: CASSAVGTGEFEAFF. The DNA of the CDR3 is TGTGCCAGTAGTGCAGTCGGGACAGGGGAATTTGAAGCTTTCTTT.